A selection of T cell receptor beta chains follows, all from one sample in a study of vaccination and CD4 T cells after COVID-19. From the PCR reads, TCRdb called clonotypes with MiXCR, one entry per CDR3 protein. The data show 16,000 or so distinct CDR3 sequences, 51% seen once. Their antigen targets remain unknown. The sample consisted of CD4+ T cells from blood, cultured in vitro. The source of these receptors is a human donor who had recovered from COVID-19. Each CDR3 is given with its conserved first and last residue. Each record gives: clone size, V gene, J gene, D gene, CDR3 protein, CDR3 DNA. The D gene is left open where the match is weak. For some rows the clone size is stated as once, few or many, or as a class when expanded; others skip it.

clone size: NA
V gene: TRBV25-1
J gene: TRBJ2-2
D gene: NA
CDR3 protein: CASPNRVAGELFF
CDR3 DNA: TGTGCCAGCCCGAACAGGGTGGCAGGGGAGCTGTTTTTT

clone size: large
V gene: TRBV6-1
J gene: TRBJ2-1
D gene: NA
CDR3 protein: CASTRPYRSTYNEQFF
CDR3 DNA: TGTGCCAGCACCCGGCCCTACAGATCTACCTACAATGAGCAGTTCTTC

clone size: NA
V gene: TRBV7-9
J gene: TRBJ1-2
D gene: NA
CDR3 protein: CASTLGQGRGYTF
CDR3 DNA: TGTGCCAGCACCCTGGGGCAGGGCCGGGGCTACACCTTC

clone size: NA
V gene: TRBV20-1
J gene: TRBJ2-7
D gene: NA
CDR3 protein: CSARRASDRYEQYF
CDR3 DNA: TGCAGTGCTAGACGGGCTAGCGATAGGTACGAGCAGTACTTC

clone size: NA
V gene: TRBV11-3
J gene: TRBJ1-1
D gene: TRBD1
CDR3 protein: CASSQLLTGVNTEAFF
CDR3 DNA: TGTGCCAGCAGCCAGCTCCTGACAGGGGTGAACACTGAAGCTTTCTTT

clone size: NA
V gene: TRBV10-3
J gene: TRBJ2-2
D gene: TRBD1
CDR3 protein: CAISRTGGDTGELFF
CDR3 DNA: TGTGCCATCAGTCGGACAGGGGGTGACACCGGGGAGCTGTTTTTT

clone size: NA
V gene: TRBV7-3
J gene: TRBJ2-3
D gene: TRBD2
CDR3 protein: CASSRGTSGKYTDTQYF
CDR3 DNA: TGTGCCAGCAGCCGAGGGACTAGCGGGAAGTACACAGATACGCAGTATTTT

clone size: NA
V gene: TRBV11-3
J gene: TRBJ2-7
D gene: NA
CDR3 protein: CASRGKGTNYEQYF
CDR3 DNA: TGTGCTAGCAGGGGAAAAGGGACTAACTACGAGCAGTACTTC

clone size: NA
V gene: TRBV27
J gene: TRBJ1-4
D gene: NA
CDR3 protein: CASRRDLNEKLFF
CDR3 DNA: TGTGCCAGCAGAAGGGACTTAAATGAAAAACTGTTTTTT

clone size: few
V gene: TRBV7-2
J gene: TRBJ1-1
D gene: NA
CDR3 protein: CASSLGGLGEAFF
CDR3 DNA: TGTGCCAGCAGCTTAGGAGGGCTCGGGGAAGCTTTCTTT

clone size: NA
V gene: TRBV20-1
J gene: TRBJ1-5
D gene: NA
CDR3 protein: CSARQRSNQPQHF
CDR3 DNA: TGCAGTGCGAGACAGAGGAGCAATCAGCCCCAGCATTTT

clone size: NA
V gene: TRBV7-2
J gene: TRBJ2-1
D gene: TRBD2
CDR3 protein: CASRPGLANYEQFF
CDR3 DNA: TGTGCCAGCAGGCCGGGACTAGCGAACTATGAGCAGTTCTTC

clone size: NA
V gene: TRBV29-1
J gene: TRBJ1-4
D gene: TRBD1
CDR3 protein: CSVRETQGAGEKLFF
CDR3 DNA: TGCAGCGTCCGAGAAACACAGGGGGCGGGGGAAAAACTGTTTTTT

clone size: few
V gene: TRBV7-3
J gene: TRBJ1-1
D gene: TRBD1
CDR3 protein: CASSRTGNTEAFF
CDR3 DNA: TGTGCCAGCAGCAGGACAGGTAACACTGAAGCTTTCTTT

clone size: NA
V gene: TRBV11-2
J gene: TRBJ2-7
D gene: TRBD2
CDR3 protein: CASSYLASGGRYEQYF
CDR3 DNA: TGTGCCAGCAGTTACTTAGCTAGCGGGGGGCGCTACGAGCAGTACTTC

clone size: NA
V gene: TRBV7-2
J gene: TRBJ1-2
D gene: NA
CDR3 protein: CASSGGPPPNYGYTF
CDR3 DNA: TGTGCCAGCAGCGGGGGGCCTCCACCTAACTATGGCTACACCTTC

clone size: NA
V gene: TRBV19
J gene: TRBJ1-1
D gene: TRBD1
CDR3 protein: CASNSGGWMNTEAFF
CDR3 DNA: TGTGCCAGTAATTCAGGGGGCTGGATGAACACTGAAGCTTTCTTT

clone size: NA
V gene: TRBV30
J gene: TRBJ2-3
D gene: TRBD2
CDR3 protein: CAWRIAGSSTDTQYF
CDR3 DNA: TGTGCCTGGAGGATAGCGGGAAGTAGCACAGATACGCAGTATTTT

clone size: few
V gene: TRBV7-2
J gene: TRBJ2-3
D gene: NA
CDR3 protein: CASSLTGYADTQYF
CDR3 DNA: TGTGCCAGCAGCTTAACAGGGTATGCAGATACGCAGTATTTT

clone size: NA
V gene: TRBV27
J gene: TRBJ2-7
D gene: TRBD2
CDR3 protein: CASSFRRVSGGSEQYF
CDR3 DNA: TGTGCCAGCAGTTTCAGGCGAGTTAGCGGGGGTTCCGAGCAGTACTTC

clone size: once
V gene: TRBV7-9
J gene: TRBJ2-7
D gene: TRBD2
CDR3 protein: CASSSGLAGGYSYEQYF
CDR3 DNA: TGTGCCAGCAGCTCGGGACTAGCGGGAGGCTACTCCTACGAGCAGTACTTC

clone size: NA
V gene: TRBV20-1
J gene: TRBJ1-5
D gene: TRBD1
CDR3 protein: CSAGQGPSNQPQHF
CDR3 DNA: TGCAGTGCTGGACAGGGCCCGAGCAATCAGCCCCAGCATTTT

clone size: NA
V gene: TRBV20-1
J gene: TRBJ2-2
D gene: NA
CDR3 protein: CSARGASPNTGELFF
CDR3 DNA: TGCAGTGCTAGAGGCGCTAGCCCGAACACCGGGGAGCTGTTTTTT

clone size: few
V gene: TRBV20-1
J gene: TRBJ2-1
D gene: NA
CDR3 protein: CSARWWRDYNEQFF
CDR3 DNA: TGCAGTGCTAGGTGGTGGCGGGACTACAATGAGCAGTTCTTC

clone size: few
V gene: TRBV12-3/TRBV12-4
J gene: TRBJ1-2
D gene: NA
CDR3 protein: CASKNTGGYGYTF
CDR3 DNA: TGTGCCAGCAAGAATACGGGCGGATATGGCTACACCTTC

clone size: NA
V gene: TRBV27
J gene: TRBJ2-2
D gene: NA
CDR3 protein: CASSFRRATAGELFF
CDR3 DNA: TGTGCCAGCAGTTTCCGCAGGGCGACGGCCGGGGAGCTGTTTTTT

clone size: NA
V gene: TRBV19
J gene: TRBJ2-5
D gene: TRBD2
CDR3 protein: CASSIGGGGETQYF
CDR3 DNA: TGTGCCAGTAGTATAGGCGGGGGGGGCGAGACCCAGTACTTC

clone size: few
V gene: TRBV7-2
J gene: TRBJ2-7
D gene: NA
CDR3 protein: CASSPQVSSYEQYF
CDR3 DNA: TGTGCCAGCAGCCCTCAGGTGAGCTCCTACGAGCAGTACTTC

clone size: few
V gene: TRBV6-5
J gene: TRBJ2-3
D gene: TRBD1
CDR3 protein: CASSYHRGDTDTQYF
CDR3 DNA: TGTGCCAGCAGTTACCACAGGGGAGACACAGATACGCAGTATTTT

clone size: few
V gene: TRBV6-2/TRBV6-3
J gene: TRBJ1-2
D gene: TRBD1
CDR3 protein: CASSTGQGAHGYTF
CDR3 DNA: TGTGCCAGCAGTACCGGACAGGGGGCGCATGGCTACACCTTC

clone size: NA
V gene: TRBV30
J gene: TRBJ2-7
D gene: TRBD1
CDR3 protein: CAWSLGFRQGTYEQYF
CDR3 DNA: TGTGCCTGGAGTTTAGGGTTCCGACAGGGAACCTACGAGCAGTACTTC

clone size: once
V gene: TRBV5-5
J gene: TRBJ2-1
D gene: TRBD2
CDR3 protein: CASSFTGLGREGSSYNEQFF
CDR3 DNA: TGTGCCAGCAGCTTTACAGGGTTAGGGCGGGAGGGTAGCTCCTACAATGAGCAGTTCTTC

clone size: few
V gene: TRBV7-8
J gene: TRBJ1-6
D gene: TRBD1
CDR3 protein: CASSPGQGYSPLHF
CDR3 DNA: TGTGCCAGCAGCCCAGGACAGGGGTATTCACCCCTCCACTTT

clone size: NA
V gene: TRBV30
J gene: TRBJ1-2
D gene: NA
CDR3 protein: CAWSFGGGRDYGYTF
CDR3 DNA: TGTGCCTGGAGTTTTGGCGGGGGCCGGGACTATGGCTACACCTTC

clone size: NA
V gene: TRBV19
J gene: TRBJ2-7
D gene: TRBD1
CDR3 protein: CASRQTGTGAYEQYF
CDR3 DNA: TGTGCCAGTAGGCAAACCGGGACAGGGGCTTACGAGCAGTACTTC

clone size: NA
V gene: TRBV20-1
J gene: TRBJ2-3
D gene: NA
CDR3 protein: CSARDVTGRADTQYF
CDR3 DNA: TGCAGTGCTAGAGATGTCACAGGGAGGGCAGATACGCAGTATTTT

clone size: NA
V gene: TRBV20-1
J gene: TRBJ2-1
D gene: NA
CDR3 protein: CSASKRDEQFF
CDR3 DNA: TGCAGTGCTAGCAAGCGCGATGAGCAGTTCTTC

clone size: NA
V gene: TRBV19
J gene: TRBJ1-4
D gene: NA
CDR3 protein: CASSQGPLDEKLFF
CDR3 DNA: TGTGCCAGTAGCCAGGGGCCATTGGATGAAAAACTGTTTTTT

clone size: NA
V gene: TRBV24-1
J gene: TRBJ2-3
D gene: TRBD2
CDR3 protein: CATSEGSGSTQYF
CDR3 DNA: TGTGCCACCAGTGAGGGCAGCGGGAGTACGCAGTATTTT

clone size: NA
V gene: TRBV28
J gene: TRBJ2-7
D gene: NA
CDR3 protein: CASRTLPDPQYF
CDR3 DNA: TGTGCCAGCAGGACCCTCCCGGATCCGCAGTACTTC

clone size: NA
V gene: TRBV7-9
J gene: TRBJ1-1
D gene: TRBD1
CDR3 protein: CASSADRGRGTEAFF
CDR3 DNA: TGTGCCAGCAGCGCGGACAGGGGAAGGGGCACTGAAGCTTTCTTT

clone size: few
V gene: TRBV20-1
J gene: TRBJ2-1
D gene: NA
CDR3 protein: CSARLVYNEQFF
CDR3 DNA: TGCAGTGCTCGACTCGTCTACAATGAGCAGTTCTTC

clone size: NA
V gene: TRBV7-2
J gene: TRBJ2-3
D gene: TRBD2
CDR3 protein: CASSLAWRGDTQYF
CDR3 DNA: TGTGCCAGCAGCTTAGCGTGGCGGGGGGATACGCAGTATTTT

clone size: NA
V gene: TRBV15
J gene: TRBJ2-7
D gene: NA
CDR3 protein: CATSSGYEQYF
CDR3 DNA: TGTGCCACCAGCAGTGGCTACGAGCAGTACTTC

clone size: NA
V gene: TRBV7-6
J gene: TRBJ2-2
D gene: NA
CDR3 protein: CASSSSGGELFF
CDR3 DNA: TGTGCTAGCAGCTCATCGGGCGGGGAGCTGTTTTTT

clone size: NA
V gene: TRBV6-1
J gene: TRBJ1-2
D gene: NA
CDR3 protein: CASSPRRGGGYGYTF
CDR3 DNA: TGTGCCAGCAGTCCTCGAAGAGGGGGGGGCTATGGCTACACCTTC

clone size: NA
V gene: TRBV7-9
J gene: TRBJ1-2
D gene: NA
CDR3 protein: CASSNQGLGGYTF
CDR3 DNA: TGTGCCAGCAGCAATCAGGGGTTGGGAGGCTACACCTTC

clone size: NA
V gene: TRBV20-1
J gene: TRBJ2-5
D gene: TRBD2
CDR3 protein: CSASRSSGPRQTQYF
CDR3 DNA: TGCAGTGCTAGTAGGAGTAGCGGGCCTAGACAGACCCAGTACTTC

clone size: once
V gene: TRBV7-2
J gene: TRBJ2-1
D gene: NA
CDR3 protein: CASSPDPREYNEQFF
CDR3 DNA: TGTGCCAGCAGCCCAGACCCCCGTGAGTACAATGAGCAGTTCTTC

clone size: NA
V gene: TRBV20-1
J gene: TRBJ2-1
D gene: NA
CDR3 protein: CSASVEVGNEQFF
CDR3 DNA: TGCAGTGCTAGTGTAGAGGTGGGCAATGAGCAGTTCTTC

clone size: few
V gene: TRBV7-2
J gene: TRBJ2-2
D gene: NA
CDR3 protein: CASSSLGGVSGGELFF
CDR3 DNA: TGTGCCAGCAGCTCCCTGGGGGGCGTTTCGGGCGGGGAGCTGTTTTTT

clone size: few
V gene: TRBV6-2/TRBV6-3
J gene: TRBJ2-2
D gene: NA
CDR3 protein: CASSGQGGGTGELFF
CDR3 DNA: TGTGCCAGCAGTGGACAGGGAGGGGGCACCGGGGAGCTGTTTTTT